Each of the 19 T cell receptor beta chains below was sequenced from the same sample in a study of early T cells in non-severe SARS-CoV-2 infection. From the 5' RACE reads, TCRdb called clonotypes with MiXCR, one entry per CDR3 protein. Of some 80,000 distinct CDR3 sequences listed, over 9% are singletons. Sequenced input: whole blood. These receptor sequences come from an adult who was a healthcare worker with PCR-confirmed SARS-CoV-2 infection or an uninfected control (not recorded which).

In this sample, this clonotype turned up a few times. The chain employs TRBV7-2 and TRBJ2-6; unclear D gene. This CDR3 is 16 amino acids long. Germline assignment: CDR1 SGHTA and CDR2 FQGNSA. V lost 1 base and J lost 0, with 7 bases in between. CDR3 amino acids: CASSLVQISGANVLTF. The CDR3 coding sequence is TGTGCCAGCAGCTTAGTCCAGATCTCTGGGGCCAACGTCCTGACTTTC. Combining the CDR3 with reference TRBV7-2 and TRBJ2-6 gives the whole variable domain GAGVSQSPSNKVTEKGKDVELRCDPISGHTALYWYRQSLGQGLEFLIYFQGNSAPDKSGLPSDRFSAERTGGSVSTLTIQRTQQEDSAVYLCASSLVQISGANVLTFGAGSRLTVL.

The gene calls are TRBV6-2 or TRBV6-3 and TRBJ2-2; D gene ambiguous. CDR1 and CDR2 (germline): MNHEY, SVGEGT. Deletions cut 8 bases from V and 9 bases from J, with 10 bases between. The CDR3 runs to 11 residues. The CDR3: CASWLSRELFF. The CDR3 nucleotides are TGTGCCAGCTGGTTGTCCCGGGAGCTGTTTTTT.

This clonotype was observed a few times. The CDR3 region has the DNA TGTGCCAGCAGCAGGGTGGGAGTAGGGGAGACCCAGTACTTC. Translating it yields CASSRVGVGETQYF. The J gene is TRBJ2-5, the V gene TRBV5-6; tentative D call: TRBD2 (5 bases). Per the germline V gene, CDR1 is SGHDT and CDR2 is YYEEEE. V was cut by 4 bases and J by 5 bases, with 15 bases left in between. CDR3 length equals 14 residues.

The gene calls are TRBV12-3 or TRBV12-4 and TRBJ1-3; D gene uncertain. The CDR3 spans 15 residues. V dropped 5 bases and J dropped 0 bases, with 11 bases sitting between them. The CDR3 loop reads CASSLTVLSGNTIYF. In DNA, the CDR3 is TGTGCCAGCAGTCTAACAGTCCTCTCTGGAAACACCATATATTTT.

This clonotype was seen many times. The J gene is TRBJ2-3, the V gene TRBV29-1, with D maybe TRBD2 (5 bases). Germline V CDR1 and CDR2: SQVTM, ANQGSEA. This CDR3 spans 15 amino acids. V lost 3 bases and J 4 bases, leaving 17 bases between the germline ends. As DNA, the CDR3 is TGCAGCGTTGATGGAGGTGCCCGAGGGCCAGATACGCAGTATTTT. It specifies CSVDGGARGPDTQYF.

This clonotype was recorded a few times. CDR3 protein: CASSFATGELFF. The CDR3 coding sequence is TGTGCCAGCAGTTTCGCCACCGGGGAGCTGTTTTTT. This rearrangement joins TRBV27 to TRBJ2-2; D is unclear. CDR3 length: 12 residues. The germline gives CDR1 MNHEY, CDR2 SMNVEV (reference sequence). With 3 bases removed from V and 4 bases from J, the gap between germline ends came to 3 bases.

This clonotype was seen ten or more times. V and J are TRBV6-5 and TRBJ1-1; possible D gene TRBD1, 6 bases. Looked up from germline, CDR1 is MNHEY and CDR2 is SVGAGI. The CDR3 is 16 amino acids. Trimming removed 5 bases from V and 3 bases from J, with 19 bases in between. CDR3 region: CASSHYGTLGHTEAFF. The CDR3 bases are TGTGCCAGCAGTCACTACGGGACATTAGGGCACACTGAAGCTTTCTTT.

This clonotype was detected many times. CDR3 in amino acids: CASSQGLAGAYSYNEQFF. DNA for the CDR3: TGTGCCAGCAGCCAGGGACTAGCGGGAGCCTACTCCTACAATGAGCAGTTCTTC. The chain uses TRBV3-1 and TRBJ2-1; 14 bases fit TRBD2. In germline, CDR1 is LGHDT, CDR2 YNNKEL (reference sequence). Trimming took 3 bases from V and 0 from J; bases not matched to a gene: 4. The CDR3 consists of 18 residues.

This clonotype was seen ten or more times. The chain combines TRBV6-5 with TRBJ2-2; TRBD1 matches at 9 bases. The CDR3 loop spans 16 amino acids. The J segment lost 7 bases and the V segment lost 5 bases, leaving 11 bases of the junction unmatched. The germline gives CDR1 MNHEY, CDR2 SVGAGI. Here the CDR3 DNA reads TGTGCCAGCAGTCCCATAGGGACAGGGTATGACGGGGAGCTGTTTTTT. Protein: CASSPIGTGYDGELFF.

The chain has TRBV12-5 and TRBJ2-1, with D possibly being TRBD2 (5 bases). Germline CDR1 and CDR2: LGHNT and FRNRAP. V shed 4 bases and J shed 4 bases, with 11 bases lying between them. The CDR3 sequence is 14 residues long. CDR3 protein: CASGSRGNYNEQFF. CDR3 nucleotide sequence: TGTGCTAGTGGTTCACGAGGGAATTACAATGAGCAGTTCTTC.

The sample holds a few counts of this clonotype. V is TRBV2 and J is TRBJ1-4; TRBD1 might be the D (5 bases). The length of the CDR3 is 15 residues. The germline V gene has CDR1 SNHLY and CDR2 FYNNEI. Trimming took off 6 bases at V and 4 bases at J, with 15 bases between the two ends. Here the CDR3 reads CASRTQGQGNEKLFF. Written as DNA, the CDR3 is TGTGCCAGCAGGACACAAGGGCAGGGTAATGAAAAACTGTTTTTT.

The chain has TRBV7-2 and TRBJ2-7; D may match TRBD1 or TRBD2 (5 bases each). The V gene lost 7 bases and the J gene lost 4 bases, with 17 bases spanning the gap. Looked up from germline, CDR1 is SGHTA and CDR2 is FQGNSA. This CDR3 spans 14 amino acids. CDR3 sequence (DNA): TGTGCCAGCACCTTTCGGGGCGGTACATACGAGCAGTACTTC. Translation gives CASTFRGGTYEQYF.

This chain links TRBV7-2 with TRBJ2-2; 8 bases map to TRBD2. Germline V gene lookup returns CDR1 SGHTA and CDR2 FQGNSA. V was pared by 3 bases and J by 0 bases, with 6 bases of the junction left unmatched. The CDR3 totals 17 residues. The CDR3 region has the DNA TGTGCCAGCAGCTTCGACGGGACTAGGGCGAACACCGGGGAGCTGTTTTTT. It encodes CASSFDGTRANTGELFF.

This clonotype was counted many times. This sequence joins TRBV3-1 and TRBJ2-2; maybe TRBD1 (6 bases). The V and J ends lost 6 bases and 2 bases respectively, with 16 bases between them. Germline values: CDR1 LGHDT, CDR2 YNNKEL (reference sequence). The CDR3 runs 16 residues. CDR3 protein: CASSSRAGVNTGELFF. The DNA of the CDR3 is TGTGCCAGCAGTTCAAGAGCAGGGGTCAACACCGGGGAGCTGTTTTTT. The variable domain in full, completed from reference TRBV3-1 and TRBJ2-2, reads DTAVSQTPKYLVTQMGNDKSIKCEQNLGHDTMYWYKQDSKKFLKIMFSYNNKELIINETVPNRFSPKSPDKAHLNLHINSLELGDSAVYFCASSSRAGVNTGELFFGEGSRLTVL.

The chain carries TRBV5-1 and TRBJ2-7; D not certain. Germline CDR1 SGHRS, CDR2 YFSETQ. V gave up 4 bases and J gave up 5 bases, with 13 bases separating them. This CDR3 comprises 13 residues. CDR3 coding DNA: TGCGCCAGCAGCCGAAACCCCGGCGACGAGCAGTACTTC. This translates into CASSRNPGDEQYF.

This clonotype has just a few counts. V and J are TRBV7-3 and TRBJ2-1; no clear D gene. Germline assignment: CDR1 SGHTA and CDR2 FQGTGA. The V and J ends lost 0 bases and 9 bases respectively, with 6 bases between them. This CDR3 comprises 12 residues. The CDR3 bases are TGTGCCAGCAGCTTAACAGGTCCTGAGCAGTTCTTC. Encoded protein: CASSLTGPEQFF.

This clonotype has ten or more counts. The CDR3 protein is CSVRFSYNEQFF. Here the CDR3 DNA reads TGCAGCGTTCGGTTCTCCTACAATGAGCAGTTCTTC. The rearrangement links TRBV29-1 to TRBJ2-1, with unresolved D. Germline loops: CDR1 SQVTM, CDR2 ANQGSEA. V was trimmed by 5 bases and J by 0 bases, leaving 5 bases between them. The CDR3 extends over 12 amino acids.

In this sample, this clonotype turned up a few times. The chain combines TRBV11-2 with TRBJ2-4, with 9 bases that match TRBD2. The germline gives CDR1 SGHAT, CDR2 FQNNGV. There are 15 residues in the CDR3. V lost 5 bases to trimming and J lost 5 bases; unmatched junction nucleotides: 7. This CDR3 is CASSGREGRQNIQYF. The CDR3 DNA reads TGTGCCAGCAGCGGGCGGGAGGGCCGCCAAAACATTCAGTACTTC.

CDR3 nucleotides: TGTGCCAGCAGTCCTGAAAATAGGGGTGAGCAGTTCTTC. This translates into CASSPENRGEQFF. The V gene is TRBV12-3 or TRBV12-4, the J gene TRBJ2-1; weak D call: TRBD1 (5 bases). The CDR3 extends over 13 amino acids. Trimming pared 5 bases from V and 9 bases from J, leaving 14 bases between.